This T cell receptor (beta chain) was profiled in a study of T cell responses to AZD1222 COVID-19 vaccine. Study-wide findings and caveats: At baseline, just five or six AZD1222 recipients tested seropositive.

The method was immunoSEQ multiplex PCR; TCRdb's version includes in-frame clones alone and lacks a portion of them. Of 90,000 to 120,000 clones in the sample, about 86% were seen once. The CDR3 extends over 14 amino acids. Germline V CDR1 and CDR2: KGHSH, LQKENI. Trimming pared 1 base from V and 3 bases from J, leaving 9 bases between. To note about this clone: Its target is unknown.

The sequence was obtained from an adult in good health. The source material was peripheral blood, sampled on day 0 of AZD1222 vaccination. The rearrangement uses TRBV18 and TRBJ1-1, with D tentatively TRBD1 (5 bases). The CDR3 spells CASSPLGGDTEAFF. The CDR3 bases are TGTGCCAGCTCACCACTGGGGGGGGACACTGAAGCTTTCTTT.